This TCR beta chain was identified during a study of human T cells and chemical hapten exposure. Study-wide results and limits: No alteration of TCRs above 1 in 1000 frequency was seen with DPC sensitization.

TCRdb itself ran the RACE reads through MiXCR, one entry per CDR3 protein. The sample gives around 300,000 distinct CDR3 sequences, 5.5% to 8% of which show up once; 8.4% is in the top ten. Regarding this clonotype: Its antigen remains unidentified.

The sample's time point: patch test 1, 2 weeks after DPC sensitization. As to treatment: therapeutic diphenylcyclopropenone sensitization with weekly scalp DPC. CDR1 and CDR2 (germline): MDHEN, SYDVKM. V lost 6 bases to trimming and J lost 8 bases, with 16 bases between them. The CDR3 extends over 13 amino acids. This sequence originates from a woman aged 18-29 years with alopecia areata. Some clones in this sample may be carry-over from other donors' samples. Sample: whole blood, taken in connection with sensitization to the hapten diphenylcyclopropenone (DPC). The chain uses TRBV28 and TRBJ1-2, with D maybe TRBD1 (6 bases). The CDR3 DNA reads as TGTGCCAGCAGAAGACAGGACATGGGAGGCTACACCTTC. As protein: CASRRQDMGGYTF.